Sequencing of this T cell receptor (beta chain) was carried out in a study of CD8+ T cells in alopecia areata. Background on the study: For the treated group, dosing was oral tofacitinib at 5 to 10 mg twice daily.

The treatment denotes: oral pan-JAK inhibitor, 5-10 mg twice daily. After isolation, RNA underwent reverse transcription to generate cDNA as the sequencing template. Profiled with immunoSEQ multiplex PCR; TCRdb holds only in-frame clones, not every one. This sample carries about 70,000 clones, 25% to 30% of them seen once, and the ten largest clones take 14% to 15%. CDR3 length: 14 residues. CDR1 and CDR2 (germline): SNHLY, FYNNEI. Trimming pared 2 bases from V and 4 bases from J, leaving 11 bases between. The sample here was CD8+ T cells sorted from blood, taken at week 4, from a patient treated with tofacitinib. The chain recombines TRBV2 with TRBJ1-2; tentative D call: TRBD1 (5 bases). This clonotype was sampled from a human donor with alopecia areata. Here the CDR3 reads CASSESQGTYGYTF. The CDR3 coding sequence is TGTGCCAGCAGTGAAAGCCAGGGTACCTATGGCTACACCTTC.